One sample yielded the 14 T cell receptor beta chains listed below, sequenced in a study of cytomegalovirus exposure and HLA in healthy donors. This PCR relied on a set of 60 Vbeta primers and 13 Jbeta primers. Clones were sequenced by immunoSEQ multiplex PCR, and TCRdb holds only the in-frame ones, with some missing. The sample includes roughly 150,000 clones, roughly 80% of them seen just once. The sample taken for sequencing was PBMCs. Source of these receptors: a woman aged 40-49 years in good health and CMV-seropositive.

DNA of the CDR3: TGCGCCAGCAGCTCCTCGACCGGGACTAGTCCCAACACCGGGGAGCTGTTTTTT. It is translated as CASSSSTGTSPNTGELFF. The V call is TRBV4-1, the J call TRBJ2-2; TRBD2 agrees at 8 bases. The CDR3 runs 18 residues. Looked up from germline, CDR1 is MGHRA and CDR2 is YSYEKL. V was clipped by 5 bases and J by 2 bases; unmatched bases: 13.

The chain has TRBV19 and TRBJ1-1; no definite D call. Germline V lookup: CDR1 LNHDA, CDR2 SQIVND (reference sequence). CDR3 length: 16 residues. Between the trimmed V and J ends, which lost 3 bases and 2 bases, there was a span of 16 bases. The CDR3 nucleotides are TGTGCCAGTAGTATCGGAGGGTGGAGAAACAACACTGAAGCTTTCTTT. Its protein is CASSIGGWRNNTEAFF. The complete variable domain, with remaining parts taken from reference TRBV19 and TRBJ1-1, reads DGGITQSPKYLFRKEGQNVTLSCEQNLNHDAMYWYRQDPGQGLRLIYYSQIVNDFQKGDIAEGYSVSREKKESFPLTVTSAQKNPTAFYLCASSIGGWRNNTEAFFGQGTRLTVV.

CDR3 coding DNA: TGTGCCAGCAGCTTGGGCAGCGGGGGGGCGACAGATACGCAGTATTTT. It translates to CASSLGSGGATDTQYF. The V and J genes are TRBV5-8 and TRBJ2-3; TRBD2 matches at 10 bases. Germline CDR1 SGHTS, CDR2 YDEGEE. CDR3 size: 16 residues. J lost 3 bases, V lost 0 bases, and 4 bases had no gene match.

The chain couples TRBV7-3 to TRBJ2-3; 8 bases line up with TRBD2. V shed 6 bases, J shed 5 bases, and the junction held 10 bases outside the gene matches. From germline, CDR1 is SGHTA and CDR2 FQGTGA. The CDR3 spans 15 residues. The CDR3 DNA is TGTGCCAGCAGTTCCTCGGGGGGGCTGAGAGATACGCAGTATTTT. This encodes CASSSSGGLRDTQYF.

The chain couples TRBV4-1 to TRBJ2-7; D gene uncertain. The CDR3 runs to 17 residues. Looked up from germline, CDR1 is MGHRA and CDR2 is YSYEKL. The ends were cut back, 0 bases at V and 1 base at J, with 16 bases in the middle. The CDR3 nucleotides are TGCGCCAGCAGCCAAGAGATGACGATCCTACAGTCCTACGAGCAGTACTTC. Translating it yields CASSQEMTILQSYEQYF.

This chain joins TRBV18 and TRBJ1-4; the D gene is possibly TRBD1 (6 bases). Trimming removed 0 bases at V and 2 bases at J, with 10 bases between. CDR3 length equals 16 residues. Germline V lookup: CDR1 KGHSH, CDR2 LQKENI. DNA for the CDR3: TGTGCCAGCTCACCACCCCAGGGGTGGACTAATGAAAAACTGTTTTTT. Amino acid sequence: CASSPPQGWTNEKLFF. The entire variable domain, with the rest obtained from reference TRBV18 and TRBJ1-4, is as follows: NAGVMQNPRHLVRRRGQEARLRCSPMKGHSHVYWYRQLPEEGLKFMVYLQKENIIDESGMPKERFSAEFPKEGPSILRIQQVVRGDSAAYFCASSPPQGWTNEKLFFGSGTQLSVL.

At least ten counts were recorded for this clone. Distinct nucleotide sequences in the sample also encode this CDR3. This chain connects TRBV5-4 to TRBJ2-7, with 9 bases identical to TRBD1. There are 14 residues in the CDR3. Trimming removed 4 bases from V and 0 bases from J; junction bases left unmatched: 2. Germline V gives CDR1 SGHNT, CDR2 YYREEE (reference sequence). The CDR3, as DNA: TGTGCCAGCAGCCGACAGGGGGGCTCCTACGAGCAGTACTTC. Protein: CASSRQGGSYEQYF.

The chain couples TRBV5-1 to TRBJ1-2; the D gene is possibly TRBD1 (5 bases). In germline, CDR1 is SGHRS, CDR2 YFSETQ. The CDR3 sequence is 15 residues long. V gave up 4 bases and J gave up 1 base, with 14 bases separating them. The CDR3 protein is CASSPTGSDNYGYTF. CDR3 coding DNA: TGCGCCAGCAGCCCCACAGGTTCTGATAACTATGGCTACACCTTC.

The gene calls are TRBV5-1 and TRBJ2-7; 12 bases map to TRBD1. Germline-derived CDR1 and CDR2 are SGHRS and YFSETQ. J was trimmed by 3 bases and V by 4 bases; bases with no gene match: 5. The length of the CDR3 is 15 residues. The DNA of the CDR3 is TGCGCCAGCAGCCCGGGACAGGGGGCAAACTACGAGCAGTACTTC. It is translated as CASSPGQGANYEQYF.

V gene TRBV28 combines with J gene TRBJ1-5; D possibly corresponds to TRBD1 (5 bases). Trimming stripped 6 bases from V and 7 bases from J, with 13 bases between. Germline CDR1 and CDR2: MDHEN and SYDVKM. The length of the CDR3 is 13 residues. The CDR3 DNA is TGTGCCAGCAGCCTTATAAGGGGCCAGCCCCAGCATTTT. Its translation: CASSLIRGQPQHF.

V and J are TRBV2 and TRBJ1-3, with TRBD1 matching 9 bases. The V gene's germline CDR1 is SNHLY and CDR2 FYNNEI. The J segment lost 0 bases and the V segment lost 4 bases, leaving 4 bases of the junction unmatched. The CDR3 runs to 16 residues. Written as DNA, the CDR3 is TGTGCCAGCAGTGGGGACAGGGCTTACTCTGGAAACACCATATATTTT. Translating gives CASSGDRAYSGNTIYF.

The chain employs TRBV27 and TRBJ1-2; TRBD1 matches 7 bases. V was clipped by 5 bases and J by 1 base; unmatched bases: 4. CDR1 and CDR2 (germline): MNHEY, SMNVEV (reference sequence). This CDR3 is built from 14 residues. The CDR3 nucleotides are TGTGCCAGCAGTCCCGGGACAGTTAACTATGGCTACACCTTC. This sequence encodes CASSPGTVNYGYTF.

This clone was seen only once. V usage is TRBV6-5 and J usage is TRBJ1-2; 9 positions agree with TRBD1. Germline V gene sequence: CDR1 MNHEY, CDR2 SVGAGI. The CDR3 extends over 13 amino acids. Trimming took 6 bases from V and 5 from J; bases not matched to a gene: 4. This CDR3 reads CASRMTGGYGYTF. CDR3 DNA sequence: TGTGCCAGCAGAATGACAGGGGGATATGGCTACACCTTC.

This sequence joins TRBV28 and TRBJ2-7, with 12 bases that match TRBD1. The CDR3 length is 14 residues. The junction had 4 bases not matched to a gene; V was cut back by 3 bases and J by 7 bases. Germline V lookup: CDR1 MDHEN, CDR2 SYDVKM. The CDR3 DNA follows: TGTGCCAGCAGTTTGGGACAGGGGGCGTGGGAGCAGTACTTC. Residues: CASSLGQGAWEQYF.